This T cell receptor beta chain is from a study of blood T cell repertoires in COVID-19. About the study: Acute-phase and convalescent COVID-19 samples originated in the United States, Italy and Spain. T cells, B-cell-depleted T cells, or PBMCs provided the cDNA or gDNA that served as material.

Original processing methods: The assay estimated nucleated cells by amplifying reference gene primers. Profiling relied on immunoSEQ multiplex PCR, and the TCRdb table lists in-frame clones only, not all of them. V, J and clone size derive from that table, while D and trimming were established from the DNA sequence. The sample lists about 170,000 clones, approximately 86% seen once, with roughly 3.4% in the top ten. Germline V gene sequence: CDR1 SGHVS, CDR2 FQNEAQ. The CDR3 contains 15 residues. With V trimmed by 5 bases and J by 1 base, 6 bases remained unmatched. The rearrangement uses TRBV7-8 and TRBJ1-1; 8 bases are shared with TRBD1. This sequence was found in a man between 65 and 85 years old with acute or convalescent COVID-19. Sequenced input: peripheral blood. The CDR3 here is CASSAYRGANTEAFF. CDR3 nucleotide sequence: TGTGCCAGCAGCGCGTACAGGGGGGCGAACACTGAAGCTTTCTTT.